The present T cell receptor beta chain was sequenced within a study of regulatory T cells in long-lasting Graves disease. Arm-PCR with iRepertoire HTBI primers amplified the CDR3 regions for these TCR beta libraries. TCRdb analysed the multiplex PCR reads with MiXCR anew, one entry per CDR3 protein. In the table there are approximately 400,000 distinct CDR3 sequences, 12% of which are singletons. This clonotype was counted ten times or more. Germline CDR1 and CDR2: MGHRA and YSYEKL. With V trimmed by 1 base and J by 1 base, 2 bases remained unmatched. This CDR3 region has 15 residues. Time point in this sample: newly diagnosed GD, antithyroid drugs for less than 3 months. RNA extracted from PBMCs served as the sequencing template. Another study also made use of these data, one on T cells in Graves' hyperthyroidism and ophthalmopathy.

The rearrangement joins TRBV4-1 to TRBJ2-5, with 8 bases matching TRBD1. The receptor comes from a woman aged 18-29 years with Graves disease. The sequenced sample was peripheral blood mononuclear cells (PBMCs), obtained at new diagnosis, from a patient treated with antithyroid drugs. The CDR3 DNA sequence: TGCGCCAGCAGCCAAGTTACAGGGGGCCAAGAGACCCAGTACTTC. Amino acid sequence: CASSQVTGGQETQYF.